This T cell receptor (beta chain) is from a study of blood T cell repertoires in COVID-19. Study overall: From the United States, Italy and Spain came samples of acute and convalescent COVID-19. Nucleic acid was either cDNA or gDNA, and it came from T cells, B-cell-depleted T cells, or PBMCs.

The CDR3 has 14 residues. Trimming removed 4 bases from V and 5 bases from J, with 14 bases in between. CDR1 is SGHNT and CDR2 is YYREEE in the germline V gene (reference sequence). Clones were sequenced by immunoSEQ multiplex PCR, and TCRdb holds only the in-frame ones, with some missing. The sample holds hundreds of thousands of clones, approximately 83% seen once. V is TRBV5-4 and J is TRBJ2-3; TRBD1 is a possible D gene (6 bases). The clonotype originates from a man aged 35 to 55 with acute or convalescent COVID-19. Sequencing was performed on peripheral blood. CDR3 nucleotides: TGTGCCAGCAGCCTGAACAGGGACGGAGATACGCAGTATTTT. Its translation: CASSLNRDGDTQYF.